These 30 T cell receptor beta chains were all obtained from the same sample, sequenced in a study of blood T cell repertoires in COVID-19. Assay used: immunoSEQ multiplex PCR; TCRdb lists only in-frame clones, some missing. The sample shows nearly 100,000 clones, approximately 86% of them seen only once. The sample was peripheral blood. All receptors come from an elderly man with acute or convalescent COVID-19.

The CDR3 region is CSARGTGGYEQYF. The CDR3, as DNA: TGCAGCGCCAGGGGGACAGGGGGCTACGAGCAGTACTTC. The chain couples TRBV29-1 to TRBJ2-7; the match to TRBD1 covers 11 bases. CDR1 SQVTM and CDR2 ANQGSEA come from the germline V gene. The CDR3 contains 13 residues. V gave up 7 bases and J gave up 3 bases; unmatched junction bases: 5.

The gene calls are TRBV18 and TRBJ2-1; 11 positions agree with TRBD2. The CDR3 covers 18 residues. V trimming: 3 bases; J trimming: 4 bases; junction bases outside the gene matches: 11. Per the germline V gene, CDR1 is KGHSH and CDR2 is LQKENI. For the CDR3, the DNA is TGTGCCAGCTCACCCCAGGGGGCGGGGACTAGCGGTTACAATGAGCAGTTCTTC. This codes for CASSPQGAGTSGYNEQFF.

There are a few counts of this clone. The chain combines TRBV7-8 with TRBJ2-7; 7 nucleotides match TRBD2. Germline V gives CDR1 SGHVS, CDR2 FQNEAQ. With 1 base clipped from V and 0 bases from J, the junction kept 9 bases outside the gene matches. CDR3 length: 17 residues. The CDR3 here is CASSLVGGWTSSYEQYF. CDR3 bases: TGTGCCAGCAGCTTAGTGGGGGGATGGACTAGCTCCTACGAGCAGTACTTC. Variable domain in full (rest from reference TRBV7-8 and TRBJ2-7): GAGVSQSPRYKVAKRGQDVALRCDPISGHVSLFWYQQALGQGPEFLTYFQNEAQLDKSGLPSDRFFAERPEGSVSTLKIQRTQQEDSAVYLCASSLVGGWTSSYEQYFGPGTRLTVT.

The count of this clone is one. The chain carries TRBV5-6 and TRBJ1-2, with D possibly being TRBD1 (5 bases). Trimming stripped 0 bases from V and 8 bases from J, with 11 bases between. The CDR3 loop spans 13 amino acids. The germline V gene encodes CDR1 SGHDT and CDR2 YYEEEE. CDR3 protein: CASSLASGSGYTF. CDR3 nucleotides: TGTGCCAGCAGCTTGGCCTCAGGGTCAGGCTACACCTTC.

The chain joins TRBV21-1 to TRBJ1-5. TRBV21-1 is assigned pseudogene status. The CDR3 has 15 residues. CDR3 in amino acids: CASRVGGECNQPQHF. The CDR3 DNA reads as TGTGCCAGCAGGGTGGGGGGGGAGTGCAATCAGCCCCAGCATTTT.

This clone was detected once. V usage is TRBV3-1 (or the pseudogene TRBV3-2) and J usage is TRBJ1-4; D is possibly TRBD1 (5 bases). The CDR3 sequence is 15 residues long. CDR1 is LGHDT, CDR2 YNNKEL, per germline (reference sequence). V gave up 1 base and J gave up 5 bases, with 11 bases separating them. CDR3 in amino acids: CASSQGLAGNEKLFF. CDR3 sequence (DNA): TGTGCCAGCAGCCAAGGGCTGGCAGGGAATGAAAAACTGTTTTTT.

The chain couples TRBV19 to TRBJ1-5; no firm D call. Trimming took off 5 bases at V and 3 bases at J, with 8 bases between the two ends. Germline V gene sequence: CDR1 LNHDA, CDR2 SQIVND (reference sequence). CDR3 size: 13 residues. In nucleotides, the CDR3 is TGTGCCAGTAGTCTCCAGGTCAATCAGCCCCAGCATTTT. Its translation: CASSLQVNQPQHF.

This clone showed up just once. The chain's CDR3 is CSVSGTENYEQYF. The CDR3 DNA reads TGCAGCGTGTCCGGGACAGAGAACTACGAGCAGTACTTC. V usage is TRBV29-1 and J usage is TRBJ2-7; 7 nucleotides agree with TRBD1. V shed 6 bases, J shed 3 bases, and the junction held 8 bases outside the gene matches. This CDR3 comprises 13 residues. Germline loops: CDR1 SQVTM, CDR2 ANQGSEA.

CDR3: CASSYLTGSSYEQYF. The CDR3 bases are TGTGCCAGCAGTTACTTGACGGGGAGCTCCTACGAGCAGTACTTC. The chain employs TRBV6-2 or TRBV6-3 and TRBJ2-7, with D possibly TRBD2 on 5 matching bases. The CDR3 is made up of 15 amino acids. Germline CDR1 MNHEY, CDR2 SVGEGT. V shed 1 base and J shed 0 bases, with 10 bases lying between them.

CDR3 sequence reads: CASSVAVATYNEQFF. Written as DNA, the CDR3 is TGTGCCAGCAGCGTGGCCGTGGCAACCTACAATGAGCAGTTCTTC. The genes are TRBV9 and TRBJ2-1; no definite D call. V was cut by 2 bases and J by 2 bases, with 11 bases left in between. This CDR3 contains 15 residues. Germline V CDR1 and CDR2: SGDLS, YYNGEE.

This chain joins TRBV11-2 and TRBJ2-3; no reliable D call. From germline, CDR1 is SGHAT and CDR2 FQNNGV. This CDR3 is built from 14 residues. V lost 3 bases and J lost 3, with 10 bases in between. The CDR3 protein is CASSLGRRTDTQYF. The CDR3 region has the DNA TGTGCCAGCAGCTTGGGTCGGAGAACAGATACGCAGTATTTT.

The chain has TRBV5-1 and TRBJ2-1; 7 nucleotides match TRBD2. J was trimmed by 4 bases and V by 0 bases; bases with no gene match: 7. Germline V lookup: CDR1 SGHRS, CDR2 YFSETQ. This CDR3 contains 16 residues. Here the CDR3 DNA reads TGCGCCAGCAGCTTGGATGTCCTAGCGGAGTACAATGAGCAGTTCTTC. Translated: CASSLDVLAEYNEQFF.

The genes are TRBV19 and TRBJ1-5; 8 nucleotides align to TRBD1. Trimming removed 1 base from V and 5 bases from J; junction bases left unmatched: 4. This CDR3 has 15 residues. Germline V gene data show CDR1 as LNHDA and CDR2 as SQIVND (reference sequence). CDR3 sequence reads: CASSIGQGSDQPQHF. CDR3 coding DNA: TGTGCCAGTAGTATAGGACAGGGGTCGGATCAGCCCCAGCATTTT.

The chain links TRBV7-8 to TRBJ2-2; 13 positions match TRBD2. From germline, CDR1 is SGHVS and CDR2 FQNEAQ. The junction had 1 base not matched to a gene; V was cut back by 5 bases and J by 4 bases. The CDR3 is 15 amino acids. Written as DNA, the CDR3 is TGTGCCAGCAGCGGACTAGCGGGAGTCACCGGGGAGCTGTTTTTT. It specifies CASSGLAGVTGELFF.

The J gene is TRBJ2-5, the V gene TRBV2; possible D gene TRBD1, 5 bases. CDR3 length equals 13 residues. V shed 2 bases and J shed 3 bases, with 7 bases lying between them. CDR1 SNHLY and CDR2 FYNNEI come from the germline V gene. Written as DNA, the CDR3 is TGTGCCAGCAGTGAATGGGGCGAAGAGACCCAGTACTTC. Translated: CASSEWGEETQYF.

The V and J genes are TRBV6-5 and TRBJ2-1; the D gene is possibly TRBD2 (6 bases). The length of the CDR3 is 14 residues. Trimming cost V 6 bases and J 5 bases, with 14 bases left between them. Germline V CDR1 and CDR2: MNHEY, SVGAGI. The CDR3 region is CASRPGGVNNEQFF. For the CDR3, the DNA is TGTGCCAGCAGACCTGGCGGGGTTAACAATGAGCAGTTCTTC.

V is TRBV24-1 and J is TRBJ1-5; TRBD1 might be the D (6 bases). Germline lookup yields CDR1 KGHDR and CDR2 SFDVKD. The CDR3 extends over 14 amino acids. V dropped 3 bases and J dropped 7 bases, with 12 bases sitting between them. The CDR3: CATSDAGDQQPQHF. In DNA, the CDR3 is TGTGCCACCAGTGATGCAGGGGATCAGCAGCCCCAGCATTTT.

V is TRBV5-4 and J is TRBJ1-6, with D tentatively TRBD1 (6 bases). V was trimmed by 0 bases and J by 7 bases, leaving 8 bases between them. CDR1 is SGHNT, CDR2 YYREEE, per germline (reference sequence). The length of the CDR3 is 14 residues. The CDR3 spells CASSLAQGNSPLHF. In DNA, the CDR3 is TGTGCCAGCAGCTTGGCTCAGGGGAATTCACCCCTCCACTTT.

CDR3 DNA sequence: TGTGCCAGTAAAGGGGGCAGCAACAATGAGCAGTTCTTC. Residues: CASKGGSNNEQFF. The chain combines TRBV19 with TRBJ2-1, with TRBD1 matching 7 bases. The J segment lost 5 bases and the V segment lost 7 bases, leaving 5 bases of the junction unmatched. The CDR3 is 13 amino acids. CDR1 and CDR2 (germline): LNHDA, SQIVND (reference sequence).

The CDR3 sequence is CASSLSGTGVYEQFF. The CDR3 region has the DNA TGTGCCAGCAGTTTATCCGGGACAGGGGTTTATGAGCAGTTCTTC. The chain combines TRBV27 with TRBJ2-1, with TRBD1 matching 10 bases. The germline V gene has CDR1 MNHEY and CDR2 SMNVEV (reference sequence). V dropped 0 bases and J dropped 8; count of bases not matched to a gene: 4. The CDR3 length is 15 residues.

This clone occurred a few times. The chain is built from TRBV7-8 and TRBJ2-5; the match to TRBD1 covers 8 bases. V shed 5 bases and J 1 base; nucleotides not matched to a gene: 9. The CDR3 length is 16 residues. CDR1 and CDR2 (germline): SGHVS, FQNEAQ. Here the CDR3 reads CASSPRTGQIQETQYF. DNA of the CDR3: TGTGCCAGCAGCCCCAGGACAGGGCAAATCCAAGAGACCCAGTACTTC.

Concerning this clone itself: This sample includes further DNA sequences coding for the same CDR3. CDR3 DNA: TGCGCCAGCAGCTTGGCGACAGGGGGTTCCTACGAGCAGTACTTC. Translating gives CASSLATGGSYEQYF. V usage is TRBV5-1 and J usage is TRBJ2-7, with 9 bases matching TRBD1. This CDR3 comprises 15 residues. Trimming at V came to 0 bases and at J to 1 base, leaving 2 bases not matched to a gene. Germline CDR1 SGHRS, CDR2 YFSETQ.

This clone was detected once. The rearrangement uses TRBV4-1 and TRBJ2-3; 14 bases agree with TRBD2. The CDR3 has 20 amino acids. V dropped 1 base and J dropped 1; count of bases not matched to a gene: 10. Germline assignment: CDR1 MGHRA and CDR2 YSYEKL. CDR3 region: CASSQATGTSGRGGTDTQYF. The CDR3 DNA follows: TGCGCCAGCAGCCAAGCCACGGGGACTAGCGGGAGAGGTGGCACAGATACGCAGTATTTT.

The rearrangement links TRBV3-1 (or the pseudogene TRBV3-2) to TRBJ2-7; perhaps TRBD1 as D (8 bases). In germline, CDR1 is LGHDT, CDR2 YNNKEL (reference sequence). The CDR3 covers 14 residues. V lost 2 bases and J 4 bases, leaving 12 bases between the germline ends. The CDR3 coding sequence is TGTGCCAGCAGCCAAACACAGGGGGGGTACGAGCAGTACTTC. Translating it yields CASSQTQGGYEQYF.

The chain recombines TRBV27 with TRBJ1-1; 7 nucleotides match TRBD1. The V gene's germline CDR1 is MNHEY and CDR2 SMNVEV (reference sequence). Trimming removed 3 bases from V and 12 bases from J; junction bases left unmatched: 10. This CDR3 is 13 amino acids long. Written as DNA, the CDR3 is TGTGCCAGCAGTTTCTCCGACAGGGCTCAATCTTTCTTT. Its protein product is CASSFSDRAQSFF.

This sequence joins TRBV6-5 and TRBJ2-7; D perhaps matches TRBD1 (6 bases). The length of the CDR3 is 15 residues. Germline values: CDR1 MNHEY, CDR2 SVGAGI. V lost 8 bases and J 5 bases, leaving 22 bases between the germline ends. The CDR3 spells CASGKGQGGRDEQYF. The CDR3 bases are TGTGCCAGCGGAAAGGGCCAAGGGGGAAGGGACGAGCAGTACTTC.

The rearrangement uses TRBV7-9 and TRBJ1-2, with TRBD1 matching over 9 bases. The CDR3 is 15 amino acids. With V trimmed by 8 bases and J by 5 bases, 12 bases remained unmatched. Germline V lookup: CDR1 SEHNR, CDR2 FQNEAQ (reference sequence). CDR3 nucleotide sequence: TGTGCCAGCCGCATTACCACCGACAGGGGGTATGGCTACACCTTC. Its protein product is CASRITTDRGYGYTF.

This clone occurred once. The rearrangement links TRBV28 to TRBJ1-4; D is uncertain. Germline V lookup: CDR1 MDHEN, CDR2 SYDVKM. The V end lost 9 bases, the J end lost 5 bases, and 10 bases lay between the germline ends. The CDR3 consists of 12 residues. The DNA for the CDR3 is TGTGCCAGTAAACAGAGAAATGAAAAACTGTTTTTT. It codes for CASKQRNEKLFF.

The CDR3 sequence: CASSFRDSRDTQYF. The CDR3 coding sequence is TGTGCCAGCAGCTTCAGGGATTCGCGAGATACGCAGTATTTT. The J gene is TRBJ2-3, the V gene TRBV7-8, with TRBD1 as a possible D gene (5 bases). Germline values: CDR1 SGHVS, CDR2 FQNEAQ. V was cut by 3 bases and J by 5 bases, with 12 bases left in between. The CDR3 length is 14 residues. Together with reference TRBV7-8 and TRBJ2-3, the CDR3 gives the full variable domain: GAGVSQSPRYKVAKRGQDVALRCDPISGHVSLFWYQQALGQGPEFLTYFQNEAQLDKSGLPSDRFFAERPEGSVSTLKIQRTQQEDSAVYLCASSFRDSRDTQYFGPGTRLTVL.

V usage is TRBV7-9 and J usage is TRBJ2-3; maybe TRBD1 (5 bases). V was trimmed by 11 bases and J by 0 bases, leaving 12 bases between them. CDR3 length: 13 amino acids. CDR1 and CDR2 from the germline V gene are SEHNR and FQNEAQ (reference sequence). The CDR3 is CAGARGSTDTQYF. DNA for the CDR3: TGTGCCGGGGCTAGGGGAAGCACAGATACGCAGTATTTT.